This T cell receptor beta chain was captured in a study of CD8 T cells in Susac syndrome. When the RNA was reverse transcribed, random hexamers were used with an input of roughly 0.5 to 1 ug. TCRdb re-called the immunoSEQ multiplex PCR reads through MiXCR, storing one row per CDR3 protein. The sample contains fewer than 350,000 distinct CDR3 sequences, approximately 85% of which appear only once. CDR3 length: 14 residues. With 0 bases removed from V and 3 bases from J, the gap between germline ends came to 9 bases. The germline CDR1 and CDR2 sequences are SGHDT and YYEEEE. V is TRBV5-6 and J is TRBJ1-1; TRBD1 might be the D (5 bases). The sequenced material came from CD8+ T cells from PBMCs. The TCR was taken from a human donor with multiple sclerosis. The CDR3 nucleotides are TGTGCCAGCAGCTTGGGGGGCATGGACACTGAAGCTTTCTTT. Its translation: CASSLGGMDTEAFF.